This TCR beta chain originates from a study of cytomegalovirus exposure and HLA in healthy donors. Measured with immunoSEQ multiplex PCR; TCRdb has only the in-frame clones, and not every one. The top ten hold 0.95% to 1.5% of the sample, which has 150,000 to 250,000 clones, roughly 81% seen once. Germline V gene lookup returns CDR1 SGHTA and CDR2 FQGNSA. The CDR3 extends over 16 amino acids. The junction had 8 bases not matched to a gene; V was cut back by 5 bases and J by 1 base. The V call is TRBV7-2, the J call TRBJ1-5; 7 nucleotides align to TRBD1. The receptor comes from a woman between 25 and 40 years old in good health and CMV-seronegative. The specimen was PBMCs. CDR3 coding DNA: TGTGCCAGCAGCCCCAGACAGGGAAGGAGCAATCAGCCCCAGCATTTT. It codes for CASSPRQGRSNQPQHF.